Listed below are T cell receptor beta chains from one sample, sequenced in a study of blood T cell repertoires in COVID-19. Assay: immunoSEQ multiplex PCR; the TCRdb copy retains only in-frame clones and omits some. Counted here are 180,000 or so clones, 75% to 85% occurring once; the ten biggest clones make up about 11%. The sample was peripheral blood. These receptors originate from a woman in her thirties or forties with COVID-19, enrolled during active disease. CDR3s include the opening cysteine and the closing phenylalanine or tryptophan. A D gene is named only where the DNA matches it firmly. Expanded clones get a size class; other rows say once, few or many, or leave the size out.

j_call v_call clone_size d_call cdr3_aa cdr3_nt
TRBJ2-2 TRBV4-2 NA NA CASRQLADTGELFF TGTGCCAGCAGACAATTAGCGGATACCGGGGAGCTGTTTTTT
TRBJ2-2 TRBV28 NA NA CASSSGYRSDTGELFF TGTGCCAGCAGCAGTGGGTACAGGTCCGACACCGGGGAGCTGTTTTTT
TRBJ1-1 TRBV14 few NA CASSHRNRAWGTEAFF TGTGCCAGCAGCCACCGAAACAGGGCCTGGGGCACTGAAGCTTTCTTT
TRBJ2-5 TRBV15 NA TRBD2 CATSIPGRGDETQYF TGTGCCACCAGCATCCCGGGACGGGGGGACGAGACCCAGTACTTC
TRBJ1-1 TRBV3-1/TRBV3-2 NA TRBD1 CASSHRTGSLMNTEAFF TGTGCCAGCAGCCACCGGACAGGGAGTCTCATGAACACTGAAGCTTTCTTT
TRBJ2-2 TRBV14 NA NA CASSQVIPGHMNTGELFF TGTGCCAGCAGCCAAGTAATCCCCGGACATATGAACACCGGGGAGCTGTTTTTT
TRBJ1-4 TRBV12-3/TRBV12-4 NA NA CASRSRANEKLFF TGTGCCAGCAGGTCGAGGGCGAATGAAAAACTGTTTTTT
TRBJ2-1 TRBV27 NA TRBD2 CASSQSSGRASGGSNEQFF TGTGCCAGCAGTCAATCTAGCGGGCGGGCCTCCGGGGGATCCAATGAGCAGTTCTTC
TRBJ2-2 TRBV18 NA NA CASLPRVSGELFF TGTGCCAGCCTCCCCCGGGTCTCCGGGGAGCTGTTTTTT
TRBJ1-6 TRBV2 NA NA CASGGYRANSPLHF TGTGCCTCCGGGGGGTATAGGGCGAATTCACCCCTCCACTTT
TRBJ2-4 TRBV2 NA TRBD2 CASSGAGVAGEIQYF TGTGCCAGCAGTGGGGCTGGGGTAGCGGGAGAAATTCAGTACTTC
TRBJ2-1 TRBV15 NA NA CATGRAVFYNEQFF TGTGCCACCGGACGAGCGGTCTTCTACAATGAGCAGTTCTTC
TRBJ1-2 TRBV5-8 NA NA CASSLGTAYGYTF TGTGCCAGCAGCTTGGGGACAGCCTATGGCTACACCTTC
TRBJ2-7 TRBV11-2 NA TRBD2 CASSLGTSLPYEQYF TGTGCCAGCAGCTTGGGGACTAGTCTCCCCTACGAGCAGTACTTC
TRBJ2-3 TRBV10-1 few NA CASSDPGGEIRYTDTQYF TGCGCCAGCAGTGACCCCGGGGGAGAGATACGATACACAGATACGCAGTATTTT
TRBJ2-5 TRBV7-9 NA NA CASSLEALSAETQYF TGTGCCAGCAGCTTAGAAGCCCTGTCAGCGGAGACCCAGTACTTC
TRBJ1-2 TRBV2 few TRBD1 CASSDLGAGQNYGYTF TGTGCCAGCAGTGATCTGGGGGCGGGACAGAACTATGGCTACACCTTC
TRBJ2-5 TRBV27 NA TRBD1 CASRLTGGSETQYF TGTGCCAGCAGGCTGACAGGGGGTAGCGAGACCCAGTACTTC
TRBJ2-4 TRBV27 NA TRBD2 CASKTSGGENIQYF TGTGCCAGCAAAACTTCGGGGGGTGAAAACATTCAGTACTTC
TRBJ2-1 TRBV5-5 once TRBD2 CASSLGLAGGLGNEQFF TGTGCCAGCAGCTTGGGACTAGCGGGAGGGCTTGGGAATGAGCAGTTCTTC
TRBJ1-2 TRBV5-1 NA TRBD1 CASSHQTGSNYGYTF TGCGCCAGCAGCCACCAGACAGGGAGTAACTATGGCTACACCTTC
TRBJ2-7 TRBV4-2 NA TRBD2 CASSQDSLAGVYEQYF TGTGCCAGCAGCCAAGATTCTTTAGCGGGAGTTTACGAGCAGTACTTC
TRBJ2-1 TRBV11-2 NA TRBD2 CASSLLAVSYNEQFF TGTGCCAGCAGCCTACTAGCGGTCTCCTACAATGAGCAGTTCTTC
TRBJ1-5 TRBV27 NA NA CASSFLRELNQPQHF TGTGCCAGCAGTTTTCTGCGAGAGCTAAATCAGCCCCAGCATTTT
TRBJ2-1 TRBV3-1/TRBV3-2 NA NA CASSHSPGDSEQFF TGTGCCAGCAGCCATTCGCCGGGGGATAGTGAGCAGTTCTTC
TRBJ1-5 TRBV12-3/TRBV12-4 NA TRBD1 CASSGTGNQPQHF TGTGCCAGCTCCGGGACAGGGAATCAGCCCCAGCATTTT
TRBJ2-1 TRBV7-2 NA NA CASSFMRGLYNEQFF TGTGCCAGCAGCTTTATGCGGGGGCTCTACAATGAGCAGTTCTTC
TRBJ2-1 TRBV6-5 once NA CASSPDYTEQFF TGTGCCAGCAGCCCCGACTATACCGAGCAGTTCTTC
TRBJ1-1 TRBV4-1 NA TRBD1 CASSLGQGTTEAFF TGCGCCAGCAGCCTAGGACAGGGGACCACTGAAGCTTTCTTT
TRBJ1-4 TRBV5-1 NA NA CASSLVPTGPSEKLFF TGCGCCAGCAGCTTGGTCCCGACAGGCCCCTCCGAAAAACTGTTTTTT
TRBJ1-1 TRBV7-8 NA TRBD1 CASRQGQGGTEAFF TGTGCCAGCAGACAAGGACAGGGGGGGACTGAAGCTTTCTTT
TRBJ2-6 TRBV20-1 NA NA CSASSDSGANVLTF TGCAGTGCTAGTAGCGACTCTGGGGCCAACGTCCTGACTTTC
TRBJ1-1 TRBV19 NA NA CASSIGQANTEAFF TGTGCCAGTAGTATTGGGCAGGCGAACACTGAAGCTTTCTTT
TRBJ2-1 TRBV6-5 NA NA CASSYRSSEHEQFF TGTGCCAGCAGTTACAGAAGCTCTGAGCATGAGCAGTTCTTC
TRBJ2-7 TRBV3-1/TRBV3-2 once NA CASSQRSGGKHF TGTGCCAGCAGCCAAAGAAGCGGAGGCAAGCACTTC
TRBJ2-5 TRBV18 NA NA CASSPRQKETQYF TGTGCCAGCTCACCACGACAGAAAGAGACCCAGTACTTC
TRBJ1-2 TRBV13 NA NA CASSLAVSNGYTF TGTGCCAGCAGCTTGGCAGTGTCGAATGGCTACACCTTC
TRBJ1-2 TRBV4-1 NA TRBD1 CASSQVMGQGNLYGYTF TGCGCCAGCAGCCAAGTAATGGGACAGGGCAACCTCTATGGCTACACCTTC
TRBJ2-5 TRBV15 NA NA CATSRAGLAETQYF TGTGCCACCAGCAGAGCAGGGCTAGCGGAGACCCAGTACTTC
TRBJ2-5 TRBV15 NA NA CATSRDKASGHQYF TGTGCCACCAGCAGAGACAAAGCGTCAGGACACCAGTACTTC
TRBJ2-1 TRBV6-5 NA NA CASRPQGGYDNEQFF TGTGCCAGCAGACCCCAAGGAGGTTACGACAATGAGCAGTTCTTC
TRBJ1-6 TRBV6-2/TRBV6-3 few TRBD1 CASSYGQGADIFSPLHF TGTGCCAGCAGTTACGGACAGGGGGCAGATATATTTTCACCCCTCCACTTT
TRBJ2-3 TRBV7-2 NA TRBD2 CASSSGGSGGRAQYF TGTGCCAGCAGCTCAGGAGGCAGCGGGGGAAGGGCGCAGTATTTT
TRBJ2-5 TRBV6-6 NA NA CASSRVSGETQYF TGTGCCAGCAGTAGGGTAAGCGGAGAGACCCAGTACTTC
TRBJ1-5 TRBV4-1 NA NA CASSQEQVGRLSQPQHF TGCGCCAGCAGCCAAGAGCAGGTGGGCCGACTAAGTCAGCCCCAGCATTTT